Listed below are T cell receptor beta chains from one sample, sequenced in a study of shared clonotypes between healthy human individuals. Sequencing was performed with immunoSEQ multiplex PCR; in TCRdb, only in-frame clones are kept and a portion is missing. Of some 2 million clones listed, roughly 94% are singletons. Sequencing input: naive CD8+ T cells sorted from blood. These TCRs come from a man aged 18 to 30 in good health. The CDR3 runs from the conserved cysteine through the conserved F or W. D genes are given only for firm matches. Clone size is given for some rows only: seen once, a few or many times, or a class if the clone is expanded.

NA,TRBV30,TRBD2,TRBJ2-3,CAWSVGLAGETDTQYF,TGTGCCTGGAGTGTGGGGCTAGCGGGAGAGACAGATACGCAGTATTTT
NA,TRBV4-1,NA,TRBJ1-6,CASSQGPSDVSSYNSPLHF,TGCGCCAGCAGCCAAGGCCCTAGTGATGTTTCCTCCTATAATTCACCCCTCCACTTT
NA,TRBV27,TRBD2,TRBJ2-7,CASSLTAGGHYEQYF,TGTGCCAGCAGTTTAACAGCGGGAGGCCACTACGAGCAGTACTTC
NA,TRBV25-1,NA,TRBJ2-2,CASTEAREHTGELSF,TGTGCCAGCACCGAAGCCCGGGAGCACACCGGGGAGCTGTCTTTT
NA,TRBV29-1,TRBD1,TRBJ2-7,CSVEVQGVLYEQYF,TGCAGCGTTGAAGTCCAGGGGGTCCTATACGAGCAGTACTTC
NA,TRBV4-1,TRBD1,TRBJ2-5,CASSPVPGQGQETQYF,TGCGCCAGCAGCCCCGTACCAGGACAGGGGCAAGAGACCCAGTACTTC
NA,TRBV4-1,TRBD2,TRBJ2-7,CASSQREGLAESSYEQYF,TGCGCCAGCAGCCAACGGGAAGGACTAGCGGAGTCCTCCTACGAGCAGTACTTC
NA,TRBV5-6,NA,TRBJ2-1,CASSLDSRGYYNEQFF,TGTGCCAGCAGCTTGGATTCCAGGGGATACTACAATGAGCAGTTCTTC
NA,TRBV7-9,NA,TRBJ1-1,CASSKKGSITEAFF,TGTGCCAGCAGTAAAAAGGGGAGTATCACTGAAGCTTTCTTT
once,TRBV6-4,NA,TRBJ2-7,CARVPTFPGLDPYEQYF,TGTGCCAGGGTCCCGACGTTTCCCGGACTGGATCCCTACGAGCAGTACTTC
NA,TRBV4-1,NA,TRBJ2-7,CASSQPQGYEQYF,TGCGCCAGCAGCCAACCTCAGGGCTACGAGCAGTACTTC
NA,TRBV14,TRBD1,TRBJ2-7,CASSPGTGGEQYF,TGTGCCAGCAGCCCCGGGACAGGGGGCGAGCAGTACTTC
NA,TRBV4-1,TRBD2,TRBJ2-3,CASSKAAGTADTQYF,TGCGCCAGCAGCAAAGCAGCGGGGACCGCAGATACGCAGTATTTT
NA,TRBV19,NA,TRBJ2-7,CASGTGHHYEQYF,TGTGCCAGCGGAACGGGACACCACTACGAGCAGTACTTC
NA,TRBV27,TRBD1,TRBJ1-1,CASSPTGAEAFF,TGTGCCAGCAGTCCCACAGGGGCTGAAGCTTTCTTT
NA,TRBV4-1,NA,TRBJ1-5,CASSQERTFNQPQHF,TGCGCCAGCAGCCAAGAAAGGACTTTCAATCAGCCCCAGCATTTT
NA,TRBV5-1,NA,TRBJ2-3,CASSLAAGFTDTQYF,TGCGCCAGCAGCTTGGCGGCGGGCTTCACAGATACGCAGTATTTT
NA,TRBV30,NA,TRBJ2-7,CAWSPAGYEQYF,TGTGCCTGGAGTCCGGCAGGATACGAGCAGTACTTC
once,TRBV19,NA,TRBJ2-5,CASSIDSADQETQYF,TGTGCCAGTAGTATTGATAGCGCGGACCAAGAGACCCAGTACTTC
NA,TRBV9,NA,TRBJ1-5,CASSVGGAENQPQHF,TGTGCCAGCAGCGTAGGGGGGGCGGAGAATCAGCCCCAGCATTTT
NA,TRBV4-1,NA,TRBJ2-7,CASSQWDWSYEQYF,TGCGCCAGCAGCCAATGGGACTGGTCCTACGAGCAGTACTTC
NA,TRBV6-5,TRBD2,TRBJ2-7,CASSPIRSGAYEQYF,TGTGCCAGCAGCCCCATTCGAAGCGGGGCGTACGAGCAGTACTTC
NA,TRBV27,NA,TRBJ2-7,CASSLGPGSSYEQYF,TGTGCCAGCAGTTTGGGGCCGGGGAGCTCCTACGAGCAGTACTTC
NA,TRBV28,NA,TRBJ2-7,CASSLNGGGNEQYF,TGTGCCAGCAGTTTAAACGGAGGGGGGAACGAGCAGTACTTC
NA,TRBV7-9,NA,TRBJ1-4,CASSAPLGVEKLFF,TGTGCCAGCAGCGCACCTTTAGGGGTTGAAAAACTGTTTTTT
NA,TRBV7-3,NA,TRBJ2-7,CASSLVPGSYEQYF,TGTGCCAGCAGCTTAGTCCCAGGGTCCTACGAGCAGTACTTC
NA,TRBV10-2,NA,TRBJ2-1,CASSDSGEQFF,TGCGCCAGCAGTGACTCGGGTGAGCAGTTCTTC
NA,TRBV19,NA,TRBJ1-1,CASRASWANTEAFF,TGTGCCAGTCGAGCCAGCTGGGCGAACACTGAAGCTTTCTTT
NA,TRBV15,TRBD2,TRBJ2-7,CATSRDRGVYEQYF,TGTGCCACCAGCAGAGATCGGGGGGTCTACGAGCAGTACTTC
NA,TRBV18,TRBD2,TRBJ2-7,CASSSTSGISYEQYF,TGTGCCAGCTCGTCGACTAGCGGGATCTCCTACGAGCAGTACTTC
NA,TRBV5-6,NA,TRBJ2-1,CASSIDRYLSYNEQFF,TGTGCCAGCAGTATAGACAGGTATCTCTCCTACAATGAGCAGTTCTTC
NA,TRBV7-9,NA,TRBJ2-7,CASSLGPEGSSYEQYF,TGTGCCAGCAGCTTAGGCCCTGAGGGGAGCTCCTACGAGCAGTACTTC
NA,TRBV5-1,NA,TRBJ1-1,CASSLAFPAGLSTEAFF,TGCGCCAGCAGCTTGGCGTTTCCGGCAGGGCTGAGCACTGAAGCTTTCTTT
NA,TRBV6-5,NA,TRBJ2-7,CASSPISPYEQYF,TGTGCCAGCAGTCCGATTAGCCCCTACGAGCAGTACTTC
NA,TRBV9,NA,TRBJ1-1,CASSAAGWLNTEAFF,TGTGCCAGCAGCGCGGCAGGGTGGCTGAACACTGAAGCTTTCTTT
NA,TRBV4-3,TRBD2,TRBJ2-5,CASSQGLAGETQYF,TGCGCCAGCAGCCAGGGACTAGCGGGAGAGACCCAGTACTTC
NA,TRBV6-5,NA,TRBJ2-7,CASGSNYEQYF,TGTGCCAGTGGTTCGAACTACGAGCAGTACTTC
once,TRBV7-8,NA,TRBJ2-1,CASSLAQEFEQFF,TGTGCCAGCAGCTTAGCGCAGGAGTTTGAGCAGTTCTTC
NA,TRBV5-1,TRBD2,TRBJ2-7,CASSLSSSGSYEQYF,TGCGCCAGCAGCTTGAGCTCTAGCGGGAGCTACGAGCAGTACTTC
NA,TRBV6-5,NA,TRBJ2-1,CASSLGPAGEQFF,TGTGCCAGCAGTTTGGGACCGGCGGGTGAGCAGTTCTTC
once,TRBV10-1,NA,TRBJ2-5,CASSIGGQETQYF,TGCGCCAGCAGTATTGGGGGACAAGAGACCCAGTACTTC
NA,TRBV6-5,NA,TRBJ1-1,CASSYSLLGTEAFF,TGTGCCAGCAGTTACTCGTTATTAGGAACTGAAGCTTTCTTT
NA,TRBV7-2,TRBD2,TRBJ2-5,CASSLGAGPEQETQYF,TGTGCCAGCAGCTTGGGAGCGGGGCCAGAACAAGAGACCCAGTACTTC
NA,TRBV4-2,NA,TRBJ2-5,CASSQPTSPQETQYF,TGTGCCAGCAGCCAACCTACTAGCCCCCAAGAGACCCAGTACTTC
NA,TRBV5-6,NA,TRBJ1-1,CASSSGGASAFF,TGTGCCAGCAGCTCCGGGGGAGCAAGCGCTTTCTTT
NA,TRBV5-6,NA,TRBJ2-5,CASKFQAVQETQYF,TGTGCCAGTAAATTCCAGGCCGTCCAAGAGACCCAGTACTTC
NA,TRBV7-8,NA,TRBJ2-7,CASSREGNDPSYEQYF,TGTGCCAGCTCCCGGGAAGGTAATGACCCTTCCTACGAGCAGTACTTC
NA,TRBV7-6,NA,TRBJ2-1,CASSLIASSYNEQFF,TGTGCCAGCAGTCTGATAGCAAGCTCCTACAATGAGCAGTTCTTC
NA,TRBV27,TRBD2,TRBJ2-1,CASSLSRGDNEQFF,TGTGCCAGCAGTTTATCCCGGGGGGACAATGAGCAGTTCTTC
once,TRBV2,NA,TRBJ2-5,CASTASGGVETQYF,TGTGCCAGCACTGCCTCGGGGGGCGTCGAGACCCAGTACTTC
NA,TRBV7-6,TRBD2,TRBJ2-7,CASSYGAGNTYEQYF,TGTGCCAGCAGCTATGGAGCGGGGAACACCTACGAGCAGTACTTC
NA,TRBV20-1,NA,TRBJ1-1,CSASEGDEAFF,TGCAGTGCTAGTGAGGGGGACGAAGCTTTCTTT
NA,TRBV27,TRBD1,TRBJ2-7,CASSLGDRAYEQYF,TGTGCCAGCTCCCTGGGGGACAGGGCTTACGAGCAGTACTTC
NA,TRBV4-3,NA,TRBJ2-2,CASSQDDGIGTGELFF,TGCGCCAGCAGCCAAGATGATGGGATTGGCACCGGGGAGCTGTTTTTT
NA,TRBV4-1,NA,TRBJ1-2,CASSQSGTYGYTF,TGCGCCAGCAGCCAATCAGGAACCTATGGCTACACCTTC
NA,TRBV6-5,NA,TRBJ1-1,CASSQGGWTEAFF,TGTGCCAGCAGTCAGGGAGGATGGACTGAAGCTTTCTTT
NA,TRBV27,NA,TRBJ1-1,CASSLRSYTEAFF,TGTGCCAGCAGTCTCCGGAGCTACACTGAAGCTTTCTTT
NA,TRBV9,NA,TRBJ2-7,CASSVAPSSSYEQYF,TGTGCCAGCAGCGTAGCCCCTTCTAGCTCCTACGAGCAGTACTTC
NA,TRBV6-5,TRBD1,TRBJ1-5,CASRRTGSNQPQHF,TGTGCCAGCAGGCGGACAGGGTCCAATCAGCCCCAGCATTTT
NA,TRBV6-5,NA,TRBJ2-3,CASSYTSAWNTQYF,TGTGCCAGCAGTTACACCTCGGCTTGGAATACGCAGTATTTT